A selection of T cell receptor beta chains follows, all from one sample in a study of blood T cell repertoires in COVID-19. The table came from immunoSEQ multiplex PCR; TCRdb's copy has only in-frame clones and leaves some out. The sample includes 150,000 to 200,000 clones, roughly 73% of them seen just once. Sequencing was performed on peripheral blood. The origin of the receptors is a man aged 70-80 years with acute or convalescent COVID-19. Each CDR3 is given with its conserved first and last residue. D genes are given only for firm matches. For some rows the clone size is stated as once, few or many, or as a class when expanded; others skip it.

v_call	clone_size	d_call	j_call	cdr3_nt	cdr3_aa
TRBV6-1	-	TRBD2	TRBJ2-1	TGTGCCAGCAGTGGACTAGCGGGGTTCCCCGGAAATGAGCAGTTCTTC	CASSGLAGFPGNEQFF
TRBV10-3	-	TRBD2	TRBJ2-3	TGTGCCATCAGTTTCGGGACTAGCGGAGGGTATGGGACGCAGTATTTT	CAISFGTSGGYGTQYF
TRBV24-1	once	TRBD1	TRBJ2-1	TGTGCCACCAGTGACTTCGGACAGGTCTCCTACAATGAGCAGTTCTTC	CATSDFGQVSYNEQFF
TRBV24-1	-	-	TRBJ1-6	TGTGCCACCAGTACGGATAATTCACCCCTCCACTTT	CATSTDNSPLHF
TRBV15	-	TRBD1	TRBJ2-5	TGTGCCACCCGCAGGGACAGGGTCTTCCAAGAGACCCAGTACTTC	CATRRDRVFQETQYF
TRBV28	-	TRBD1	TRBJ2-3	TGTGCCAGCAGCAGGGGGCGCGCAGATACGCAGTATTTT	CASSRGRADTQYF
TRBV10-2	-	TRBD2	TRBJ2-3	TGCGCCAGCCGGGGGGTTAGCACAGATACGCAGTATTTT	CASRGVSTDTQYF
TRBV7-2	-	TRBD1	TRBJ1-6	TGTGCCAGCAGCCTCGGACAGGGGAGGACACCCCTCCACTTT	CASSLGQGRTPLHF
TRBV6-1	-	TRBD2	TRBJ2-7	TGTGCCAGCAGTGAAGCTGGGGGGGCCTACGAGCAGTACTTC	CASSEAGGAYEQYF
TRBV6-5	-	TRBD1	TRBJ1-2	TGTGCCAGCAGTTACTTGACAGGGACCTATGGCTACACCTTC	CASSYLTGTYGYTF
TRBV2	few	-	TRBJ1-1	TGTGCCAGCAGTGACCGGGAGAACACTGAAGCTTTCTTT	CASSDRENTEAFF
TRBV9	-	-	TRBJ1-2	TGTGCCAGCAGCGACAGGGTTTATGGCTACACCTTC	CASSDRVYGYTF
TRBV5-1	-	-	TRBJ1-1	TGCGCCAGCAGCGCCTCGACAGGGAACACTGAAGCTTTCTTT	CASSASTGNTEAFF
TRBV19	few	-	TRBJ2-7	TGTGCCAGTAGTATAGATTTCGCACGGTACGAGCAGTACTTC	CASSIDFARYEQYF
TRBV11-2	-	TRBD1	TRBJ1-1	TGTGCCAGCAGCGGACAGGGGGACACTGAAGCTTTCTTT	CASSGQGDTEAFF
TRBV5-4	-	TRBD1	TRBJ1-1	TGTGCCAGCAGCCGAGGGGACAGGGAGAACACTGAAGCTTTCTTT	CASSRGDRENTEAFF
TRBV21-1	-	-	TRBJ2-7	TGTGCCAGCAGCAAAGACGGTAAGGGCAGGGGTTTCGAGCAGTACTTC	CASSKDGKGRGFEQYF
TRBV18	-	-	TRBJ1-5	TGTGCCAGCTCAGCAAACAGGGAACTTTATCAGCCCCAGCATTTT	CASSANRELYQPQHF
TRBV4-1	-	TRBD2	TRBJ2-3	TGCGCCAGCAGCCAAGATTCTTCGGGCGGGGGGGCGAAAGATACGCAGTATTTT	CASSQDSSGGGAKDTQYF
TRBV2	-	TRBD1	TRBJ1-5	TGTGCCAGCAGTGAAACAGGGGGTGGCAATCAGCCCCAGCATTTT	CASSETGGGNQPQHF
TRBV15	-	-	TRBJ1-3	TGTGCCACCAGCAGTTTGGTCCAGGACACCATATATTTT	CATSSLVQDTIYF
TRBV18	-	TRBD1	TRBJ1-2	TGTGCCAGCTCACCCCGGACAGGGGGCTTTGGCTATGGCTACACCTTC	CASSPRTGGFGYGYTF
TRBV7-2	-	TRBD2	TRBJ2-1	TGTGCCAGCAGCTTAACAGCGGGGGGACCTTACAATGAGCAGTTCTTC	CASSLTAGGPYNEQFF
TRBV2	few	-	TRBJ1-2	TGTGCCAGCAGTGAAAACAGGGCGAATGGCTACACCTTC	CASSENRANGYTF
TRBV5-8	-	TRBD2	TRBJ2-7	TGTGCCAGCAGCTTGGGACTAGCGGTGGCAAAGGAGCAGTACTTC	CASSLGLAVAKEQYF
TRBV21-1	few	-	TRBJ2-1	TGTGCCAGCAGCCCCCGGGACAGGGACAATGAGCAGTTCTTC	CASSPRDRDNEQFF
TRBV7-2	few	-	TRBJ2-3	TGTGCCAGCAGCCAAGCGGTTAGCACAGATACGCAGTATTTT	CASSQAVSTDTQYF
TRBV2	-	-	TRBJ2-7	TGTGCCAGCCGAGGTCACGAGCAGTACTTC	CASRGHEQYF
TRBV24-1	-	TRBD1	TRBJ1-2	TGTGCCACCAGTGATTTGGGACAGGGGGCGGATGGCTACACCTTC	CATSDLGQGADGYTF
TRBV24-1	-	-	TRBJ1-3	TGTGCCACCAGTGATTCCAGGGGCTCTGGAAACACCATATATTTT	CATSDSRGSGNTIYF
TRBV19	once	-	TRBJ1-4	TGTGCCAGTAGCGAGATTCGGAGGTGGGAAAAACTGTTTTTT	CASSEIRRWEKLFF